One TCR beta chain is described in this entry. This clone was seen just once. Its antigen target is currently unknown. Qualities for individual bases were not recorded, and no much larger clone is one base off. Another Seattle source contributed samples from volunteer blood donors who had recovered from COVID-19. Each collaborating institution followed its own protocols to collect whole blood in K2EDTA tubes. For TCRbeta analysis, collaborators shipped samples in one of three forms: frozen whole blood, isolated PBMCs, or DNA extracted from either of those sample types. This record belongs to a study of blood T cell repertoires in COVID-19 (TCRdb year 2020). For the wider study: Samples covering the acute and convalescent phases of COVID-19 were provided by collaborators in the United States, Italy and Spain. Where HLA class I and class II types were available, the types were taken from metadata supplied by the sample provider, not from assay-based typing. The repertoires were made available in a free public database intended to serve as a resource for research on the immune response to SARS-CoV-2. The material from the prospective study consisted of cDNA or gDNA derived from T cells, B-cell-depleted T cells, or PBMCs. Samples came from the ongoing ImmuneRACE study (first 160 participants) plus 1,254 subjects from 6 global collaborators. Subjects who had been exposed to COVID-19, were actively infected with it, or had recovered from it provided the deeply sampled blood TCRbeta repertoires that made up the dataset. A de-identified subject ID, COVID-19 status, age in years and sex were almost always included in the sample metadata. Beyond this particular receptor, the publication reports: How much clinical and demographic metadata was included differed by source and by participant, and the metadata was provided uncurated.

TCRbeta CDR3 regions were amplified from genomic DNA by means of the immunoSEQ Assay, a bias-controlled multiplex PCR. Per the source publication's procedure: Nucleated cell counts per sample were estimated from amplification of reference gene primers within the assay. Sequence reads were collapsed and filtered to measure the absolute abundance of every unique TCRbeta CDR3 rearrangement. For each sample, productive Simpson clonality was calculated as the square root of Simpson's diversity index across productive rearrangements. TCRdb took over this immuneACCESS table, retaining in-frame rearrangements with V and J assigned. Such tables are incomplete; in checked studies, under half of the missing clones stem from an unresolved V gene, and the remainder is unexplained. V and J calls and clone size are those listed in that table; D and trimming were worked out from the DNA. The sample includes over 250,000 clones, with approximately 86% observed a single time. The top ten hold about 9.2% of the sample.

Trimming costs V 3 bases and J 4 bases, and their ends lie 9 bases apart. Including the terminal cysteine and phenylalanine, the CDR3 comprises 14 residues. Just CDR3 DNA is preserved here, 42 bases in frame from base 1. CDR1 and CDR2 were assigned from the germline V gene (reference sequence) as LNHDA and SQIVND. This chain is built from TRBV19 and TRBJ1-4, with the D gene uncertain. This receptor was taken from a man aged 40-49 years who had recovered from COVID-19. Material for sequencing was peripheral blood. The CDR3 here reads CASSITGFNEKLFF. The DNA reads as follows: TGTGCCAGTAGTATTACGGGATTTAATGAAAAACTGTTTTTT.